These T cell receptor beta chains were read from a single sample in a study of cytomegalovirus exposure and HLA in healthy donors. Clones were sequenced by immunoSEQ multiplex PCR, and TCRdb holds only the in-frame ones, with some missing. The data hold 150,000 to 200,000 clones, with roughly a tenth observed a single time. Input material: PBMCs. Receptors were obtained from a woman in her 30s in good health and CMV-seropositive. Each CDR3 is given with its conserved first and last residue. Each record gives: clone size, J gene, D gene, V gene, CDR3 protein, CDR3 DNA. D genes are given only for firm matches. Clone sizes are given selectively: once, few, many, or a class where the clone is expanded.

clone_size: NA; j_call: TRBJ2-2; d_call: TRBD2; v_call: TRBV18; cdr3_aa: CASSPTSDYTGELFF; cdr3_nt: TGTGCCAGCTCACCGACTAGCGACTACACCGGGGAGCTGTTTTTT
clone_size: few; j_call: TRBJ2-7; d_call: TRBD2; v_call: TRBV2; cdr3_aa: CASGRERDSYEQYF; cdr3_nt: TGTGCCAGCGGGCGGGAGAGGGACTCCTACGAGCAGTACTTC
clone_size: few; j_call: TRBJ2-7; d_call: TRBD1; v_call: TRBV11-3; cdr3_aa: CASSKDRTYEQYF; cdr3_nt: TGTGCCAGCAGCAAGGACAGGACCTACGAGCAGTACTTC
clone_size: few; j_call: TRBJ2-7; d_call: NA; v_call: TRBV30; cdr3_aa: CAWNQATYYEQYF; cdr3_nt: TGTGCCTGGAACCAAGCGACCTACTACGAGCAGTACTTC
clone_size: NA; j_call: TRBJ2-7; d_call: TRBD2; v_call: TRBV7-6; cdr3_aa: CASSFSPSSGPYEQYF; cdr3_nt: TGTGCCAGCAGCTTTTCCCCCTCTAGCGGTCCCTACGAGCAGTACTTC
clone_size: few; j_call: TRBJ1-4; d_call: NA; v_call: TRBV5-1; cdr3_aa: CASRRRGKLFF; cdr3_nt: TGCGCCAGCAGACGCAGGGGAAAACTGTTTTTT
clone_size: few; j_call: TRBJ2-5; d_call: TRBD2; v_call: TRBV25-1; cdr3_aa: CASSDPRLAGETQYF; cdr3_nt: TGTGCCAGCAGTGACCCTCGACTAGCGGGAGAGACCCAGTACTTC
clone_size: few; j_call: TRBJ1-3; d_call: NA; v_call: TRBV7-7; cdr3_aa: CASSLKAHNSPGNTIYF; cdr3_nt: TGTGCCAGCAGCTTAAAAGCCCATAATTCGCCTGGAAACACCATATATTTT
clone_size: few; j_call: TRBJ2-2; d_call: NA; v_call: TRBV12-2; cdr3_aa: CASLTGTGNTGELFF; cdr3_nt: TGTGCAAGTCTCACCGGGACAGGTAACACCGGGGAGCTGTTTTTT
clone_size: NA; j_call: TRBJ1-2; d_call: NA; v_call: TRBV5-6; cdr3_aa: CASSLDRQGQGYTF; cdr3_nt: TGTGCCAGCAGCTTGGATCGGCAGGGTCAAGGCTACACCTTC
clone_size: few; j_call: TRBJ2-7; d_call: TRBD1; v_call: TRBV7-9; cdr3_aa: CASSFDRGSYEQYF; cdr3_nt: TGTGCCAGCAGCTTCGACAGGGGATCCTACGAGCAGTACTTC
clone_size: few; j_call: TRBJ2-7; d_call: NA; v_call: TRBV20-1; cdr3_aa: CSADYAYEQYF; cdr3_nt: TGCAGTGCGGACTACGCCTACGAGCAGTACTTC
clone_size: NA; j_call: TRBJ2-3; d_call: NA; v_call: TRBV28; cdr3_aa: CASSSPYSGSADTQYF; cdr3_nt: TGTGCCAGCAGTTCCCCCTATTCTGGGAGTGCAGATACGCAGTATTTT
clone_size: few; j_call: TRBJ2-1; d_call: TRBD2; v_call: TRBV29-1; cdr3_aa: CSPTSGNSYNEQFF; cdr3_nt: TGCAGCCCGACTAGCGGGAACTCCTACAATGAGCAGTTCTTC
clone_size: once; j_call: TRBJ2-7; d_call: TRBD1; v_call: TRBV11-3; cdr3_aa: CASSLRTGSYEQYF; cdr3_nt: TGTGCCAGCAGCCTAAGGACAGGCTCCTACGAGCAGTACTTC
clone_size: NA; j_call: TRBJ2-1; d_call: NA; v_call: TRBV9; cdr3_aa: CASSVEFPREQFF; cdr3_nt: TGTGCCAGCAGCGTAGAATTCCCCCGTGAGCAGTTCTTC
clone_size: few; j_call: TRBJ2-1; d_call: TRBD2; v_call: TRBV5-1; cdr3_aa: CASSLAPTSGNNEQFF; cdr3_nt: TGCGCCAGCAGCTTGGCCCCGACTAGCGGGAACAATGAGCAGTTCTTC
clone_size: few; j_call: TRBJ1-2; d_call: NA; v_call: TRBV6-1; cdr3_aa: CASSLTGHYGYTF; cdr3_nt: TGTGCCAGCAGTTTGACAGGTCACTATGGCTACACCTTC
clone_size: few; j_call: TRBJ2-3; d_call: NA; v_call: TRBV7-3; cdr3_aa: CASSFQGSTDTQYF; cdr3_nt: TGTGCCAGCAGCTTCCAGGGGAGCACAGATACGCAGTATTTT
clone_size: NA; j_call: TRBJ1-5; d_call: TRBD1; v_call: TRBV7-2; cdr3_aa: CASSSQGLASNQPQHF; cdr3_nt: TGTGCCAGCAGCTCACAGGGGTTGGCGAGCAATCAGCCCCAGCATTTT
clone_size: NA; j_call: TRBJ2-3; d_call: TRBD1; v_call: TRBV6-5; cdr3_aa: CASSYGTGPTDTQYF; cdr3_nt: TGTGCCAGCAGTTACGGGACAGGCCCCACAGATACGCAGTATTTT
clone_size: few; j_call: TRBJ2-3; d_call: TRBD1; v_call: TRBV4-1; cdr3_aa: CASSPLGPGQGTDTQYF; cdr3_nt: TGCGCCAGCAGCCCCCTGGGACCGGGACAGGGGACAGATACGCAGTATTTT
clone_size: NA; j_call: TRBJ2-7; d_call: TRBD2; v_call: TRBV6-5; cdr3_aa: CASSRLTSGVNEQYF; cdr3_nt: TGTGCCAGCAGTCGCCTAACTAGCGGGGTCAACGAGCAGTACTTC
clone_size: few; j_call: TRBJ2-4; d_call: NA; v_call: TRBV10-2; cdr3_aa: CASSGTENIQYF; cdr3_nt: TGCGCCAGCAGTGGGACAGAAAACATTCAGTACTTC
clone_size: NA; j_call: TRBJ2-7; d_call: NA; v_call: TRBV7-8; cdr3_aa: CASSLVLAVLGF; cdr3_nt: TGTGCCAGCAGCTTAGTATTGGCGGTCCTGGGCTTC
clone_size: few; j_call: TRBJ2-2; d_call: NA; v_call: TRBV7-2; cdr3_aa: CASSSRRVVGELFF; cdr3_nt: TGTGCCAGCAGCTCCAGGCGGGTGGTCGGGGAGCTGTTTTTT